Below are 19 T cell receptor beta chains sequenced from a single sample in a study of regulatory T cells in long-lasting Graves disease. Libraries of TCR beta came from iRepertoire HTBI primers plus Arm-PCR of CDR3 regions. TCRdb processed the multiplex PCR reads anew with MiXCR; each CDR3 protein has one entry. The table shows more than 350,000 distinct CDR3 sequences, with 15% occurring only once. Regarding time point: newly diagnosed GD, antithyroid drugs for less than 3 months. RNA isolated from PBMCs was used to make the TCR library. These records were also assigned to another study, of T cells in Graves' hyperthyroidism and ophthalmopathy.

The sequenced sample was peripheral blood mononuclear cells (PBMCs), obtained at new diagnosis, from a patient treated with antithyroid drugs. These receptors all stem from a woman in her thirties with Graves disease.

The V and J genes are TRBV5-5 and TRBJ2-4, with D uncertain. V was clipped by 2 bases and J by 0 bases, with 9 bases between them. Germline assignment: CDR1 SGHKS and CDR2 YYEKEE (reference sequence). The CDR3 covers 15 residues. CDR3 nucleotides: TGTGCCAGCAGCTTTTTAGGGCTAGCCAAAAACATTCAGTACTTC. This gives the protein CASSFLGLAKNIQYF.

This clonotype was picked up many times. The rearrangement links TRBV11-1 to TRBJ2-1; 10 nucleotides align to TRBD2. This CDR3 region has 16 residues. Looked up from germline, CDR1 is SGHAT and CDR2 is FQDESV (reference sequence). Germline trimming cut 4 bases from V and 2 bases from J; bases unmatched to any gene: 5. CDR3 in amino acids: CASSSSSGSPYNEQFF. The CDR3 DNA reads TGTGCCAGCAGCTCCTCTAGCGGGAGCCCCTACAATGAGCAGTTCTTC. Filled out from reference TRBV11-1 and TRBJ2-1, the complete variable domain reads EAEVAQSPRYKITEKSQAVAFWCDPISGHATLYWYRQILGQGPELLVQFQDESVVDDSQLPKDRFSAERLKGVDSTLKIQPAELGDSAMYLCASSSSSGSPYNEQFFGPGTRLTVL.

The rearrangement uses TRBV5-1 and TRBJ2-3; TRBD1 aligns across 7 bases. Germline loops: CDR1 SGHRS, CDR2 YFSETQ. V was pared by 0 bases and J by 4 bases, with 8 bases of the junction left unmatched. CDR3 length: 16 residues. CDR3 residues: CASSLAGTVVADTQYF. The CDR3 nucleotides are TGCGCCAGCAGCTTGGCCGGGACAGTCGTCGCAGATACGCAGTATTTT.

The chain joins TRBV25-1 to TRBJ2-2; D is possibly TRBD2 (6 bases). CDR1 and CDR2 (germline): MGHDK, SYGVNS. There are 16 residues in the CDR3. Trimming took 1 base from V and 1 from J, leaving 10 bases between them. Written as DNA, the CDR3 is TGTGCCAGCAGTGAATGGGGTAGCGGGAACACCGGGGAGCTGTTTTTT. Translation gives CASSEWGSGNTGELFF.

This clonotype turned up a few times. The J gene is TRBJ1-3, the V gene TRBV7-6, with a possible D match to TRBD1 (6 bases). Germline V lookup: CDR1 SGHVS, CDR2 FNYEAQ. The CDR3 spans 20 residues. V lost 4 bases and J 2 bases, leaving 27 bases between the germline ends. The CDR3 region has the DNA TGTGCCAGCAGCTCAATTCCAGGTGGCCAGGGGTCGGGCACTGGAAACACCATATATTTT. Its protein product is CASSSIPGGQGSGTGNTIYF.

The chain couples TRBV6-1 to TRBJ2-6; D remains ambiguous. This CDR3 is built from 14 residues. V shed 6 bases and J shed 4 bases, with 10 bases lying between them. Per the germline V gene, CDR1 is MNHNS and CDR2 is SASEGT. CDR3 DNA sequence: TGTGCCAGCAGGGGCCCCGCGGGGGCCAACGTCCTGACTTTC. It encodes CASRGPAGANVLTF.

The sample holds many counts of this clonotype. This chain links TRBV4-1 with TRBJ2-1; the match to TRBD2 covers 12 bases. The germline V gene has CDR1 MGHRA and CDR2 YSYEKL. Germline trimming cut 4 bases from V and 4 bases from J; bases unmatched to any gene: 17. CDR3 length: 20 residues. CDR3 protein: CASSPYGLAGSSFTYNEQFF. In DNA form, the CDR3 reads TGCGCCAGCAGCCCCTACGGACTAGCGGGATCCAGCTTTACTTACAATGAGCAGTTCTTC.

This clonotype came up a few times. This sequence joins TRBV7-2 and TRBJ2-4; D gene uncertain. V was pared by 2 bases and J by 6 bases, with 11 bases between. The germline V gene has CDR1 SGHTA and CDR2 FQGNSA. This CDR3 comprises 14 residues. Here the CDR3 DNA reads TGTGCCAGCAGCTTAAGGGATTTGGTAAACATTCAGTACTTC. Amino acids: CASSLRDLVNIQYF.

This clonotype has ten or more counts. This sequence joins TRBV6-1 and TRBJ2-5; possible D gene TRBD1, 6 bases. The CDR3 spans 14 residues. V shed 4 bases and J shed 7 bases, with 16 bases lying between them. CDR1 is MNHNS and CDR2 is SASEGT in the germline V gene. For the CDR3, the DNA is TGTGCCAGCAGTGGAGGGGGACATGGACGGACCCAGTACTTC. Its translation: CASSGGGHGRTQYF.

This clonotype was seen many times. The gene calls are TRBV3-1 and TRBJ2-1; D is ambiguous. Germline V gene lookup returns CDR1 LGHDT and CDR2 YNNKEL (reference sequence). The CDR3 is made up of 13 amino acids. Trimming took off 2 bases at V and 7 bases at J, with 9 bases between the two ends. CDR3 in DNA: TGTGCCAGCAGCCAACTAGGGTGGAATGAGCAGTTCTTC. Translation: CASSQLGWNEQFF.

At least ten counts were recorded for this clonotype. The chain has TRBV28 and TRBJ1-2, with a possible D match to TRBD1 (5 bases). The V end lost 0 bases, the J end lost 8 bases, and 13 bases lay between the germline ends. Germline V lookup: CDR1 MDHEN, CDR2 SYDVKM. The CDR3 length is 14 residues. The CDR3 region is CASSLWDKLEGYTF. Here the CDR3 DNA reads TGTGCCAGCAGTTTATGGGACAAACTGGAGGGCTACACCTTC.

Remarks on this clonotype: This likely came from a read error, as a far larger clone is one base away. This chain connects TRBV2 to TRBJ2-7; 10 bases map to TRBD2. This CDR3 is 15 amino acids long. Germline CDR1 and CDR2: SNHLY and FYNNEI. V gave up 5 bases and J gave up 7 bases; unmatched junction bases: 11. CDR3 in amino acids: CASSRAGGAYNEQYF. The CDR3 DNA reads as TGTGCCAGCAGTCGAGCGGGAGGGGCGTACAATGAGCAGTACTTC.

The chain links TRBV9 to TRBJ2-1; 9 nucleotides match TRBD1. V shed 4 bases, J shed 10 bases, and the junction held 3 bases outside the gene matches. Germline-derived CDR1 and CDR2 are SGDLS and YYNGEE. The CDR3 has 12 amino acids. CDR3 sequence (DNA): TGTGCCAGCAGCACAGGGGGCTCGGAGCAGTTCTTC. Its translation: CASSTGGSEQFF.

As for this clonotype: One end of the junction varies from germline; a read error may be responsible. The rearrangement links TRBV3-1 to TRBJ2-1; 9 bases agree with TRBD1. The CDR3 has 12 amino acids. Germline V gene lookup returns CDR1 LGHDT and CDR2 YNNKEL (reference sequence). This CDR3 reads CASSPSGTGILF. The CDR3 bases are TGTGCCAGCAGCCCATCAGGGACAGGGATTCTCTTC.

This clonotype was recorded a few times. The rearrangement uses TRBV5-1 and TRBJ1-4; unclear D gene. The CDR3 spans 14 residues. CDR1 is SGHRS, CDR2 YFSETQ, per germline. The ends were cut back, 1 base at V and 1 base at J, with 5 bases in the middle. DNA of the CDR3: TGCGCCAGCAGCTTGTCCCAAACTAATGAAAAACTGTTTTTT. Amino acids: CASSLSQTNEKLFF.

The table lists this clonotype with many counts. This chain links TRBV3-1 with TRBJ2-3; TRBD1 aligns across 8 bases. The trim removed 4 bases at V and 4 bases at J, leaving 10 bases unmatched. CDR1 is LGHDT and CDR2 is YNNKEL in the germline V gene (reference sequence). CDR3 length: 16 amino acids. CDR3 loop: CASSRLGQGRADTQYF. CDR3 nucleotide sequence: TGTGCCAGCAGCCGTCTCGGACAGGGTAGGGCAGATACGCAGTATTTT.

This chain uses TRBV30 with TRBJ1-1; unclear D gene. The CDR3 totals 13 residues. V lost 1 base, J lost 0 bases, and 6 bases lay in between. Germline V lookup: CDR1 GTSNPN, CDR2 SVGIG (reference sequence). Here the CDR3 DNA reads TGTGCCTGGAGTGACCAGTTGAACACTGAAGCTTTCTTT. It is translated as CAWSDQLNTEAFF.

A word on this clonotype: Since a much larger clone is just one base distant, this may be a read error. The chain links TRBV6-2 or TRBV6-3 to TRBJ2-7; a possible D gene is TRBD1 (7 bases). From germline, CDR1 is MNHEY and CDR2 SVGEGT. Between the trimmed V and J ends, which lost 5 bases and 4 bases, there was a span of 18 bases. The CDR3 is made up of 15 amino acids. In DNA form, the CDR3 reads TGTGCCAGCAGTGAAGGGGGCGGGATCTTTTACGAGCAGTACTTC. It yields the protein CASSEGGGIFYEQYF.

This clonotype was counted at least ten times. V gene TRBV30 combines with J gene TRBJ1-1; D ambiguous. Trimming pared 1 base from V and 3 bases from J, leaving 12 bases between. Germline loops: CDR1 GTSNPN, CDR2 SVGIG (reference sequence). This CDR3 contains 14 residues. For the CDR3, the DNA is TGTGCCTGGAGTGGCTCTAGGCTGGACACTGAAGCTTTCTTT. Protein: CAWSGSRLDTEAFF.